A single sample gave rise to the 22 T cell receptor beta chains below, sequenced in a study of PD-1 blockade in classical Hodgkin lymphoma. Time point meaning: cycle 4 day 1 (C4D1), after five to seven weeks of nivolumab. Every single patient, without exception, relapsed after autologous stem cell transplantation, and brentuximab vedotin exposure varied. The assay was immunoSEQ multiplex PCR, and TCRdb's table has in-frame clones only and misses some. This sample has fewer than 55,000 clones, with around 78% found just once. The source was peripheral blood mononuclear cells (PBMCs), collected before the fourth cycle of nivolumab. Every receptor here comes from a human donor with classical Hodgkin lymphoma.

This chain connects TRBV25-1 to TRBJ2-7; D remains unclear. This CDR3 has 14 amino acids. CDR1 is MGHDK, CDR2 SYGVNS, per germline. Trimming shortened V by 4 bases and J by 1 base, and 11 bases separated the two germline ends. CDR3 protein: CASSGPTYSYEQYF. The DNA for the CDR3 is TGTGCCAGCAGTGGGCCGACATATTCCTACGAGCAGTACTTC.

In DNA form, the CDR3 reads TGTGCCAGCAGCGCCACATCATACAGCACAGATACGCAGTATTTT. Residues: CASSATSYSTDTQYF. The chain is built from TRBV9 and TRBJ2-3, with D unresolved. Germline CDR1 is SGDLS and CDR2 is YYNGEE. The CDR3 consists of 15 residues. Deletions cut 3 bases from V and 0 bases from J, with 11 bases between.

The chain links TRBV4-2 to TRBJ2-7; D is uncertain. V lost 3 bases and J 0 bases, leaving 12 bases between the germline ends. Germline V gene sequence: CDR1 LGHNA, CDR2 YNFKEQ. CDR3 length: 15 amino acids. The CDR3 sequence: CASSQADLISYEQYF. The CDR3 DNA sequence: TGTGCCAGCAGCCAGGCCGACTTGATCTCCTACGAGCAGTACTTC.

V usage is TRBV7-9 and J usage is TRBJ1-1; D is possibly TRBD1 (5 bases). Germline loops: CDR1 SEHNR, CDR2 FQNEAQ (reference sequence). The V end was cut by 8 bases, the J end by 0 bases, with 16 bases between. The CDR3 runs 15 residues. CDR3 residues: CASGRAGLMNTEAFF. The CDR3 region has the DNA TGTGCCAGCGGAAGGGCGGGGCTGATGAACACTGAAGCTTTCTTT.

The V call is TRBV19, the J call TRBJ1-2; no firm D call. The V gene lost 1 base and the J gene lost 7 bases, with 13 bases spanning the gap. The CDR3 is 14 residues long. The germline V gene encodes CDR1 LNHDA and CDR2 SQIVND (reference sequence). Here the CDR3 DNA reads TGTGCCAGTAGTATAGTGCAGGCCCGGGGTGGCTACACCTTC. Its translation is CASSIVQARGGYTF.

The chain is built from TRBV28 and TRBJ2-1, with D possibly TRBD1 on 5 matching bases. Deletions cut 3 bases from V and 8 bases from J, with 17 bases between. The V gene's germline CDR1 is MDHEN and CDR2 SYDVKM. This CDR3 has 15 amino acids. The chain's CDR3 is CASSFWGPSGYEQFF. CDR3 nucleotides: TGTGCCAGCAGTTTCTGGGGCCCCAGTGGGTATGAGCAGTTCTTC.

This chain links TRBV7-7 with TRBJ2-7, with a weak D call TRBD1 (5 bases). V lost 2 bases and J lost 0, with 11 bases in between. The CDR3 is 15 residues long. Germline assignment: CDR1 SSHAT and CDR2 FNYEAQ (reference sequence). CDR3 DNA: TGTGCCAGCAGCTTACGGCAGGGTACCTCCTACGAGCAGTACTTC. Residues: CASSLRQGTSYEQYF.

CDR3: CASSKPLLRRLNQPQHF. The CDR3 bases are TGTGCCAGTAGTAAGCCGCTTTTGAGGAGACTCAATCAGCCCCAGCATTTT. The chain carries TRBV19 and TRBJ1-5; D is unresolved. V was cut by 4 bases and J by 3 bases, with 19 bases left in between. Germline CDR1 LNHDA, CDR2 SQIVND (reference sequence). The CDR3 spans 17 residues. Based on the CDR3 plus reference TRBV19 and TRBJ1-5, the full variable domain is DGGITQSPKYLFRKEGQNVTLSCEQNLNHDAMYWYRQDPGQGLRLIYYSQIVNDFQKGDIAEGYSVSREKKESFPLTVTSAQKNPTAFYLCASSKPLLRRLNQPQHFGDGTRLSIL.

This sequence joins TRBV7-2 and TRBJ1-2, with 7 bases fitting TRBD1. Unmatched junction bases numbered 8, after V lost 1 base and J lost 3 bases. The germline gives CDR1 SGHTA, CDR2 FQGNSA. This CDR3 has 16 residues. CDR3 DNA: TGTGCCAGCAGCTTAGTTGGTGGAGGGGGCGACTATGGCTACACCTTC. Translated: CASSLVGGGGDYGYTF.

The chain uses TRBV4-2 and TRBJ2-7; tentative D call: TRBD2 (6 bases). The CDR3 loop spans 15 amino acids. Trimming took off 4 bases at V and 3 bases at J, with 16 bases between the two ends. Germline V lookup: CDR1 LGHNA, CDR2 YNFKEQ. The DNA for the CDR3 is TGTGCCAGCAGCCCTCAGCCGGGGGATCTCTACGAGCAGTACTTC. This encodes CASSPQPGDLYEQYF.

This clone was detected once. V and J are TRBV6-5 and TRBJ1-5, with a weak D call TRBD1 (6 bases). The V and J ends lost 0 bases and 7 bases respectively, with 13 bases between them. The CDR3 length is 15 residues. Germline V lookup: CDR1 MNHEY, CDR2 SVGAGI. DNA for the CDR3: TGTGCCAGCAGTTACTCGTGGGGGCGTGGACAGCCCCAGCATTTT. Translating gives CASSYSWGRGQPQHF.

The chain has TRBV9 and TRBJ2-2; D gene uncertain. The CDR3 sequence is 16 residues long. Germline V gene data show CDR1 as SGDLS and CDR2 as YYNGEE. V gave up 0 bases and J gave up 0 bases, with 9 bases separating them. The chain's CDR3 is CASSVVGTANTGELFF. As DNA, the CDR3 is TGTGCCAGCAGCGTAGTTGGAACAGCGAACACCGGGGAGCTGTTTTTT.

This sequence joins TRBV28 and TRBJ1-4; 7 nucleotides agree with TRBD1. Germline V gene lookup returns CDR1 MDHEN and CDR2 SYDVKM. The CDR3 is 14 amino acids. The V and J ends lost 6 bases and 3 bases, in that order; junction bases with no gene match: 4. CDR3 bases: TGTGCCAGCAGCAGACAGGGAGCTAATGAAAAACTGTTTTTT. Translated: CASSRQGANEKLFF.

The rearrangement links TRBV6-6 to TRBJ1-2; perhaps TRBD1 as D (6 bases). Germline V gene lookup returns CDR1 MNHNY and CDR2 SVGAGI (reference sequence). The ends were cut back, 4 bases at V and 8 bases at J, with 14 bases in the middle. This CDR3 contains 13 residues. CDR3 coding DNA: TGTGCCAGCAGTTTCAACCCCGACAGGGGCTACACCTTC. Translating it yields CASSFNPDRGYTF.

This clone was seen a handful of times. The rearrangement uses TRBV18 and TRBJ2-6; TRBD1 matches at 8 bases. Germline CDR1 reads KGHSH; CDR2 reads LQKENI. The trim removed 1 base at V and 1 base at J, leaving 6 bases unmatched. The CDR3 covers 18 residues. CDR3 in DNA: TGTGCCAGCTCACCACTCGGGACAGGACGGTCTGGGGCCAACGTCCTGACTTTC. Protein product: CASSPLGTGRSGANVLTF.

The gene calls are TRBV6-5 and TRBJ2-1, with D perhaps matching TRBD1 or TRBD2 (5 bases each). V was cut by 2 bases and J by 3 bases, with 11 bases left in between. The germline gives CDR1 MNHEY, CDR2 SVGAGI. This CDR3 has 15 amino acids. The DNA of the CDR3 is TGTGCCAGCAGTTACGAGGGGAGTAACTACAATGAGCAGTTCTTC. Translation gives CASSYEGSNYNEQFF.

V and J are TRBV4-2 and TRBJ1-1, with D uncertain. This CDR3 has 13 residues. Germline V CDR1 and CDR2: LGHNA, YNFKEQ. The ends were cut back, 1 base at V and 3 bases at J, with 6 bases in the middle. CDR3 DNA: TGTGCCAGCAGCCAAGCGGACGACACTGAAGCTTTCTTT. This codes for CASSQADDTEAFF.

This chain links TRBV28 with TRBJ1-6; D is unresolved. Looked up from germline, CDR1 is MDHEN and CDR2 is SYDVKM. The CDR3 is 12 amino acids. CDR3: CASRPSGSPLHF. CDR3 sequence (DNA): TGTGCTTCCAGGCCTTCAGGATCACCCCTCCACTTT.

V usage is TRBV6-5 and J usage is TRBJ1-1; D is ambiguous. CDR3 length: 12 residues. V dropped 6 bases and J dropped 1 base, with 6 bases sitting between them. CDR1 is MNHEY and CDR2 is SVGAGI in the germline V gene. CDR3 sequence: CASSGPNTEAFF. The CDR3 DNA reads TGTGCCAGCAGCGGTCCGAACACTGAAGCTTTCTTT.

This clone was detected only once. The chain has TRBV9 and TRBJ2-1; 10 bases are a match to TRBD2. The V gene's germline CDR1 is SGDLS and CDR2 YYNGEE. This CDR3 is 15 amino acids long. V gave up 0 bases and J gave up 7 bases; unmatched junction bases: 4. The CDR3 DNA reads TGTGCCAGCAGCGTAGTCGGTAGCGGGGGGAATGAGCAGTTCTTC. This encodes CASSVVGSGGNEQFF.

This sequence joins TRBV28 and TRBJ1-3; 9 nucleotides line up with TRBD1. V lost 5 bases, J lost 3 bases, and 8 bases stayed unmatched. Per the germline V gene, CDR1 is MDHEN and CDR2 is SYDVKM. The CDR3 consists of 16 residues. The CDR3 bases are TGTGCCAGCAGTCCGACAGGGGGAGGCGGTGGAAACACCATATATTTT. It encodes CASSPTGGGGGNTIYF.

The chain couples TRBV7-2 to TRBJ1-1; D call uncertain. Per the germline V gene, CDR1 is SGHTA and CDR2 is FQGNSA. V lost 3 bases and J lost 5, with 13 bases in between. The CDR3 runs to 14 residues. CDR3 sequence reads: CASSLFLSGTEAFF. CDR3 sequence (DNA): TGTGCCAGCAGCTTGTTCCTTTCGGGAACTGAAGCTTTCTTT.